Presented here are 31 T cell receptor beta chains from one specimen sequenced in a study of blood T cell repertoires in COVID-19. Profiling relied on immunoSEQ multiplex PCR, and the TCRdb table lists in-frame clones only, not all of them. The sample comprises tens of thousands of clones, about nine tenths of which are singletons, and about 2% rests with the top ten. What was sequenced was peripheral blood. The receptors stem from a man aged 45-65 years with acute or convalescent COVID-19.

The V call is TRBV14, the J call TRBJ1-1, with D possibly being TRBD1 (5 bases). The length of the CDR3 is 15 residues. Looked up from germline, CDR1 is SGHDN and CDR2 is FVKESK. V lost 1 base and J 6 bases, leaving 15 bases between the germline ends. CDR3 loop: CASSQVLGAGAEAFF. Written as DNA, the CDR3 is TGTGCCAGCAGCCAAGTGTTAGGGGCGGGGGCTGAAGCTTTCTTT.

The CDR3 here is CASRHGAEDTEAFF. The CDR3 DNA reads as TGTGCCAGTCGACACGGCGCGGAGGACACTGAAGCTTTCTTT. The chain combines TRBV19 with TRBJ1-1; D ambiguous. Trimming removed 8 bases from V and 3 bases from J, with 16 bases in between. The germline V gene encodes CDR1 LNHDA and CDR2 SQIVND (reference sequence). The CDR3 extends over 14 amino acids.

The rearrangement joins TRBV6-1 to TRBJ1-5; no clear D. In germline, CDR1 is MNHNS, CDR2 SASEGT. Trimming cost V 2 bases and J 0 bases, with 5 bases left between them. CDR3 length equals 14 residues. The CDR3 sequence is CASSELGSNQPQHF. The DNA of the CDR3 is TGTGCCAGCAGTGAACTAGGTAGCAATCAGCCCCAGCATTTT.

The V and J genes are TRBV2 and TRBJ1-5; 10 bases line up with TRBD1. After removal of 7 bases from V and 7 bases from J, the junction contained 7 bases not matched to a gene. The CDR3 sequence is 14 residues long. The V gene's germline CDR1 is SNHLY and CDR2 FYNNEI. This CDR3 is CASTGTGVQQPQHF. The CDR3 DNA reads TGTGCCAGCACCGGGACAGGGGTTCAACAGCCCCAGCATTTT.

The J gene is TRBJ2-1, the V gene TRBV5-6; D perhaps matches TRBD2 (6 bases). V lost 4 bases, J lost 10 bases, and 18 bases lay in between. The V gene's germline CDR1 is SGHDT and CDR2 YYEEEE. The CDR3 extends over 14 amino acids. CDR3 sequence: CASSGPGTRGEQFF. For the CDR3, the DNA is TGTGCCAGCAGCGGTCCCGGGACTCGGGGGGAGCAGTTCTTC.

J is TRBJ1-6 and V is TRBV6-5; possibly TRBD1 for D (6 bases). Germline V gene lookup returns CDR1 MNHEY and CDR2 SVGAGI. The CDR3 has 15 amino acids. V was shortened by 10 bases and J by 7 bases, with 20 bases between the two germline ends. In DNA form, the CDR3 reads TGTGCCACCCAACGAGGGGGACACATAAATTCACCCCTCCACTTT. It encodes CATQRGGHINSPLHF.

CDR3 in amino acids: CSVRDNPTYEQYF. The CDR3 nucleotides are TGCAGCGTTCGGGACAACCCTACCTACGAGCAGTACTTC. This chain joins TRBV29-1 and TRBJ2-7; D is possibly TRBD1 (6 bases). Trimming took 5 bases from V and 2 from J, leaving 13 bases between them. From germline, CDR1 is SQVTM and CDR2 ANQGSEA. The CDR3 covers 13 residues.

The V gene is TRBV30, the J gene TRBJ1-5; perhaps TRBD1 as D (6 bases). In germline, CDR1 is GTSNPN, CDR2 SVGIG (reference sequence). This CDR3 is 15 amino acids long. V was clipped by 2 bases and J by 1 base, with 12 bases between them. The CDR3: CAWSLQGGSNQPQHF. The CDR3 DNA reads as TGTGCCTGGAGTTTACAGGGTGGGAGCAATCAGCCCCAGCATTTT.

The chain links TRBV6-5 to TRBJ1-4; no firm D call. This CDR3 comprises 13 residues. Germline loops: CDR1 MNHEY, CDR2 SVGAGI. V shed 2 bases and J shed 8 bases, with 9 bases lying between them. The CDR3, as DNA: TGTGCCAGCAGTTACACCAACGGGGAAAAACTGTTTTTT. This gives the protein CASSYTNGEKLFF.

The rearrangement joins TRBV4-2 to TRBJ2-6, with 8 bases that match TRBD1. Germline V gene sequence: CDR1 LGHNA, CDR2 YNFKEQ. After removal of 3 bases from V and 0 bases from J, the junction contained 4 bases not matched to a gene. CDR3 size: 17 residues. The CDR3 DNA is TGTGCCAGCAGCCAGGACAGGGAAGCCTCTGGGGCCAACGTCCTGACTTTC. Residues: CASSQDREASGANVLTF.

This rearrangement joins TRBV4-1 to TRBJ1-6, with D perhaps matching TRBD1 (6 bases). V dropped 0 bases and J dropped 11 bases, with 14 bases sitting between them. CDR3 length: 15 residues. The germline CDR1 and CDR2 sequences are MGHRA and YSYEKL. The CDR3 loop reads CASSQDRTGQAPLHF. The CDR3 coding sequence is TGCGCCAGCAGCCAAGATCGAACAGGGCAGGCACCCCTCCACTTT.

The V call is TRBV12-3 or TRBV12-4, the J call TRBJ1-5; maybe TRBD1 (6 bases). The V and J ends lost 6 bases and 4 bases respectively, with 10 bases between them. This CDR3 region has 13 residues. CDR3 coding DNA: TGTGCCAGCAGGAACAGGGCTAATCAGCCCCAGCATTTT. As protein: CASRNRANQPQHF.

This chain uses TRBV7-6 with TRBJ2-7, with 11 nucleotides matching TRBD2. The ends lost 1 base at V and 4 bases at J; junction bases unmatched: 3. Germline V CDR1 and CDR2: SGHVS, FNYEAQ. The CDR3 length is 15 residues. The CDR3 bases are TGTGCCAGCAGCTTAGAAGCTAGCGGGAGGTACGAGCAGTACTTC. Translated: CASSLEASGRYEQYF.

The chain employs TRBV2 and TRBJ2-7; D not certain. Germline V lookup: CDR1 SNHLY, CDR2 FYNNEI. This CDR3 is built from 14 residues. The V end lost 0 bases, the J end lost 0 bases, and 6 bases lay between the germline ends. CDR3 sequence reads: CASSEAQSSYEQYV. The CDR3, as DNA: TGTGCCAGCAGTGAAGCACAGAGCTCCTACGAGCAGTACGTC.

The rearrangement joins TRBV14 to TRBJ2-3; D is perhaps TRBD2 (6 bases). The CDR3 extends over 16 amino acids. Germline V gives CDR1 SGHDN, CDR2 FVKESK. V dropped 1 base and J dropped 2 bases, with 13 bases sitting between them. CDR3 protein: CASSQVGGAVTDTQYF. The CDR3 nucleotides are TGTGCCAGCAGCCAAGTCGGCGGGGCCGTCACAGATACGCAGTATTTT.

The chain recombines TRBV5-1 with TRBJ2-5; TRBD1 matches 7 bases. The CDR3 has 15 residues. CDR1 and CDR2 from the germline V gene are SGHRS and YFSETQ. V trimming: 4 bases; J trimming: 5 bases; junction bases outside the gene matches: 11. CDR3 DNA: TGCGCCAGCAGCCTATCCCGGGGACAGCGGGAGACCCAGTACTTC. Amino acid sequence: CASSLSRGQRETQYF.

The rearrangement links TRBV5-1 to TRBJ2-2; D gene ambiguous. With 4 bases removed from V and 5 bases from J, the gap between germline ends came to 9 bases. From germline, CDR1 is SGHRS and CDR2 YFSETQ. The CDR3 is 13 residues long. The CDR3 region is CASSLAATGELFF. In DNA, the CDR3 is TGCGCCAGCAGCCTCGCGGCGACCGGGGAGCTGTTTTTT. Full variable domain (outside the CDR3, taken from reference TRBV5-1 and TRBJ2-2): KAGVTQTPRYLIKTRGQQVTLSCSPISGHRSVSWYQQTPGQGLQFLFEYFSETQRNKGNFPGRFSGRQFSNSRSEMNVSTLELGDSALYLCASSLAATGELFFGEGSRLTVL.

The rearrangement links TRBV10-3 to TRBJ1-1; D ambiguous. Trimming pared 9 bases from V and 3 bases from J, leaving 14 bases between. The CDR3 is 13 residues long. Per the germline V gene, CDR1 is ENHRY and CDR2 is SYGVKD. The CDR3 here is CAMRPSLDTEAFF. Here the CDR3 DNA reads TGTGCCATGCGCCCGTCACTGGACACTGAAGCTTTCTTT.

The rearrangement uses TRBV24-1 and TRBJ2-2, with TRBD2 matching over 10 bases. Germline CDR1 KGHDR, CDR2 SFDVKD. The CDR3 has 14 amino acids. The V gene end was trimmed by 7 bases and the J gene end by 8 bases; junction bases not matched to a gene: 6. The CDR3 nucleotides are TGTGCCACCAGAGGAGCGGGGGGGCGAGGGGAGCTGTTTTTT. It codes for CATRGAGGRGELFF.

V gene TRBV5-8 combines with J gene TRBJ2-2; D unresolved. CDR3 length: 14 amino acids. V lost 0 bases, J lost 3 bases, and 6 bases lay in between. Germline CDR1 and CDR2: SGHTS and YDEGEE. CDR3 in DNA: TGTGCCAGCAGCTTGGAAGCACACACCGGGGAGCTGTTTTTT. It encodes CASSLEAHTGELFF.

The rearrangement uses TRBV12-3 or TRBV12-4 and TRBJ1-2; 11 nucleotides agree with TRBD1. The CDR3 has 13 amino acids. After removal of 6 bases from V and 4 bases from J, the junction contained 1 base not matched to a gene. CDR3 loop: CASRGTGGYGYTF. The CDR3 region has the DNA TGTGCCAGCAGAGGGACAGGGGGCTATGGCTACACCTTC.

The chain employs TRBV28 and TRBJ2-1; 9 bases are shared with TRBD2. This CDR3 spans 15 amino acids. Germline trimming cut 2 bases from V and 6 bases from J; bases unmatched to any gene: 5. CDR1 is MDHEN, CDR2 SYDVKM, per germline. CDR3 in amino acids: CASSLKSGRLNEQFF. In DNA form, the CDR3 reads TGTGCCAGCAGTTTAAAGAGCGGGAGGCTCAATGAGCAGTTCTTC.

The chain combines TRBV6-5 with TRBJ2-5; 9 positions agree with TRBD1. Germline V gene lookup returns CDR1 MNHEY and CDR2 SVGAGI. This CDR3 has 14 amino acids. The V and J ends lost 6 bases and 4 bases, in that order; junction bases with no gene match: 6. The CDR3 bases are TGTGCCAGCAGCCGACAGGGGGTAGGAGAGACCCAGTACTTC. Amino acids: CASSRQGVGETQYF.

This clone was seen just once. V is TRBV14 and J is TRBJ1-1, with D possibly matching TRBD1 (6 bases). Deletions cut 6 bases from V and 0 bases from J, with 8 bases between. The CDR3 extends over 13 amino acids. CDR1 SGHDN and CDR2 FVKESK come from the germline V gene. The CDR3 here is CASRDSLNTEAFF. The CDR3 DNA sequence: TGTGCCAGCAGGGACAGCCTGAACACTGAAGCTTTCTTT.

The chain employs TRBV6-1 and TRBJ1-5; no reliable D call. Per the germline V gene, CDR1 is MNHNS and CDR2 is SASEGT. Trimming took off 3 bases at V and 8 bases at J, with 17 bases between the two ends. This CDR3 comprises 15 residues. Written as DNA, the CDR3 is TGTGCCAGCAGTGAGGGTGGGAGCAGTAGTGAGCCCCAGCATTTT. Translated: CASSEGGSSSEPQHF.

V gene TRBV9 combines with J gene TRBJ2-1; 8 bases are a match to TRBD2. The V gene's germline CDR1 is SGDLS and CDR2 YYNGEE. This CDR3 region has 13 residues. V lost 2 bases and J lost 7; bases outside the gene matches: 2. The CDR3 coding sequence is TGTGCCAGCAGCGTGGGGACTAGTAATGAGCAGTTCTTC. Protein product: CASSVGTSNEQFF.

V usage is TRBV10-2 and J usage is TRBJ2-5, with TRBD2 matching 13 bases. CDR1 is WSHSY, CDR2 SAAADI, per germline. V was clipped by 6 bases and J by 2 bases; unmatched bases: 3. The CDR3 runs to 15 residues. CDR3 residues: CASRPGLAGQETQYF. In nucleotides, the CDR3 is TGCGCCAGCAGGCCGGGACTAGCGGGACAAGAGACCCAGTACTTC.

The V call is TRBV6-5, the J call TRBJ2-7, with TRBD2 as a possible D gene (6 bases). Germline CDR1 reads MNHEY; CDR2 reads SVGAGI. This CDR3 region has 12 residues. V was clipped by 5 bases and J by 6 bases, with 11 bases between them. The CDR3 loop is CASSTVRGEQYF. CDR3 nucleotide sequence: TGTGCCAGCAGTACCGTGCGGGGCGAGCAGTACTTC.

CDR3 nucleotides: TGTGCCAGCAGTCAGCAGGGGAACTATGGCTACACCTTC. This gives the protein CASSQQGNYGYTF. V and J are TRBV25-1 and TRBJ1-2, with D possibly being TRBD1 (6 bases). This CDR3 spans 13 amino acids. Trimming took 5 bases from V and 2 from J, leaving 9 bases between them. The germline gives CDR1 MGHDK, CDR2 SYGVNS.

This chain connects TRBV19 to TRBJ1-1, with unresolved D. CDR3 length equals 12 residues. V was trimmed by 6 bases and J by 4 bases, leaving 9 bases between them. Per germline, CDR1 LNHDA and CDR2 SQIVND (reference sequence). The CDR3: CASRSVGTEAFF. CDR3 DNA sequence: TGTGCCAGTAGAAGCGTGGGCACTGAAGCTTTCTTT.

This clone is a singleton in its sample. The gene calls are TRBV4-1 and TRBJ2-4; 14 nucleotides agree with TRBD2. CDR3 length: 15 amino acids. The germline gives CDR1 MGHRA, CDR2 YSYEKL. The V and J ends lost 3 bases and 7 bases, in that order; junction bases with no gene match: 2. The CDR3 region is CASSQTSGGGNIQYF. The CDR3 region has the DNA TGCGCCAGCAGCCAGACTAGCGGGGGGGGTAACATTCAGTACTTC.